A selection of T cell receptor beta chains follows, all from one sample in a study of cytomegalovirus exposure and HLA in healthy donors. Measured with immunoSEQ multiplex PCR; TCRdb has only the in-frame clones, and not every one. The data contain around 93,000 clones, 75% to 90% of them seen just once; the ten biggest clones take up 20%. Material for sequencing was PBMCs. The receptor set was obtained from a man younger than 30 in good health and CMV-seropositive. Both conserved end residues are part of each CDR3. A D gene is named only where the DNA matches it firmly. Where a row states a size, it is once, few, many or the class of an expanded clone; other rows omit it.

clone size	J gene	D gene	V gene	CDR3 DNA	CDR3 protein
.	TRBJ2-1	.	TRBV6-1	TGTGCCAGCAGTGAAGCGCTTCCAGCGGAGAGCTCCTACAATGAGCAGTTCTTC	CASSEALPAESSYNEQFF
once	TRBJ1-1	.	TRBV29-1	TGCAGCGCCTTTGGGGGGGGCACTGAAGCTTTCTTT	CSAFGGGTEAFF
.	TRBJ2-5	TRBD1	TRBV19	TGTGCCAGTAGTGTGGGACAGCGTCCGGAGACCCAGTACTTC	CASSVGQRPETQYF
few	TRBJ1-2	TRBD1	TRBV28	TGTGCCAGCAGTTCCCCTCCCGGGACAGGGGGCGCGGGTGGCTACACCTTC	CASSSPPGTGGAGGYTF
once	TRBJ2-1	TRBD2	TRBV7-2	TGTGCCAGCAGCTTACCTCCTAGCGGGAGTTGGTACAATGAGCAGTTCTTC	CASSLPPSGSWYNEQFF
.	TRBJ2-1	TRBD1	TRBV6-6	TGTGCCAGCAGTTACGGAGGCCAGGGGGTCCACAATGAGCAGTTCTTC	CASSYGGQGVHNEQFF
.	TRBJ2-5	.	TRBV18	TGTGCCAGCTCACCTTTAGAGGGACTTCAAGAGACCCAGTACTTC	CASSPLEGLQETQYF
.	TRBJ2-2	TRBD1	TRBV19	TGTGCCAGTGGGACAGGGGGATTCGGTATAAACACCGGGGAGCTGTTTTTT	CASGTGGFGINTGELFF
.	TRBJ1-1	.	TRBV2	TGTGCCAGCACAGGATCTGAAGCTTTCTTT	CASTGSEAFF
.	TRBJ2-2	TRBD1	TRBV11-2	TGTGCCAGCAGCCACGACAGGGGGCACACCGGGGAGCTGTTTTTT	CASSHDRGHTGELFF
.	TRBJ1-3	TRBD1	TRBV9	TGTGCCAGCAGCGGGGTACAGGGGAGAAACACCATATATTTT	CASSGVQGRNTIYF
.	TRBJ2-5	.	TRBV11-2	TGTGCCAGCAGCCTGTATACAGGGATCCAAGAGACCCAGTACTTC	CASSLYTGIQETQYF
.	TRBJ2-7	.	TRBV7-3	TGTGCCAGCAGCCCCGACAGAGAGAACGAGCAGTACTTC	CASSPDRENEQYF
.	TRBJ2-5	TRBD1	TRBV5-1	TGCGCCAGCAGCTGGGGGACAGGGAGAGAGACCCAGTACTTC	CASSWGTGRETQYF
.	TRBJ2-1	.	TRBV27	TGTGCCAGCAGTTGGGGCGGGATTGGGTGGGCGGAGGGCAATGAGCAGTTCTTC	CASSWGGIGWAEGNEQFF
once	TRBJ2-2	TRBD2	TRBV5-4	TGTGCCAGCAGCGGCCTTAGCGGGACTTACACCGGGGAGCTGTTTTTT	CASSGLSGTYTGELFF
.	TRBJ1-1	.	TRBV5-6	TGTGCCAGCAGCTTGGGGGCTGGTGCTTTCTTT	CASSLGAGAFF